These T cell receptor beta chains were read from a single sample in a study of blood T cell repertoires in COVID-19. Profiled with immunoSEQ multiplex PCR; TCRdb holds only in-frame clones, not every one. The sample holds 250,000 or so clones; approximately 91% are singletons and the top ten take roughly 0.89%. Sample: peripheral blood. All receptors derive from a man aged 25 to 40 with COVID-19, enrolled during active disease. Both conserved end residues are part of each CDR3. A D gene is named only where the DNA matches it firmly. Only part of the rows carry a size: once, few, many, or a class if the clone is expanded.

cdr3_nt: TGTGCCAGCAGTCCTCGGACGGGAGGAAACACCATATATTTT; cdr3_aa: CASSPRTGGNTIYF; d_call: NA; j_call: TRBJ1-3; v_call: TRBV6-5; clone_size: NA
cdr3_nt: TGTGCCAGCAGCCATAGCGGGGGGGCGTATTATGAGCAGTTCTTC; cdr3_aa: CASSHSGGAYYEQFF; d_call: TRBD2; j_call: TRBJ2-1; v_call: TRBV3-1/TRBV3-2; clone_size: NA
cdr3_nt: TGCGCCAGCAGCCGGGGACAGGGAAGAAACACCATATATTTT; cdr3_aa: CASSRGQGRNTIYF; d_call: TRBD1; j_call: TRBJ1-3; v_call: TRBV4-1; clone_size: NA
cdr3_nt: TGTGCCAGCAGGATCCGGGACACAGACACCGGGGAGCTGTTTTTT; cdr3_aa: CASRIRDTDTGELFF; d_call: NA; j_call: TRBJ2-2; v_call: TRBV5-4; clone_size: NA
cdr3_nt: TGTGCCAGCAGTGATCGTCTAGGGGGTGGAATTGGCAATCAGCCCCAGCATTTT; cdr3_aa: CASSDRLGGGIGNQPQHF; d_call: NA; j_call: TRBJ1-5; v_call: TRBV6-1; clone_size: NA
cdr3_nt: TGTGCCAGCAGCTTAGGGACTAGCGGGGGGAATGAGCAGTTCTTC; cdr3_aa: CASSLGTSGGNEQFF; d_call: TRBD2; j_call: TRBJ2-1; v_call: TRBV7-3; clone_size: NA
cdr3_nt: TGTGCCAGCAGCCCTGGGGAGGGGTACTATGGCTACACCTTC; cdr3_aa: CASSPGEGYYGYTF; d_call: NA; j_call: TRBJ1-2; v_call: TRBV7-9; clone_size: NA
cdr3_nt: TGTGCCAGCAAATCGACTAGCGGGGGTGGGGAGACCCAGTACTTC; cdr3_aa: CASKSTSGGGETQYF; d_call: TRBD2; j_call: TRBJ2-5; v_call: TRBV28; clone_size: NA
cdr3_nt: TGTGCCAGCAGCGTAGAGCTTGGGAAAGGGGATGAGCAGTTCTTC; cdr3_aa: CASSVELGKGDEQFF; d_call: NA; j_call: TRBJ2-1; v_call: TRBV9; clone_size: NA
cdr3_nt: TGCGCCAGCAGCTACACAGGGTCAACTAATGAAAAACTGTTTTTT; cdr3_aa: CASSYTGSTNEKLFF; d_call: NA; j_call: TRBJ1-4; v_call: TRBV5-1; clone_size: NA
cdr3_nt: TGTGCCAGCAGCCCCAAGACAGGGGGGAACTATGGCTACACCTTC; cdr3_aa: CASSPKTGGNYGYTF; d_call: TRBD1; j_call: TRBJ1-2; v_call: TRBV3-1/TRBV3-2; clone_size: NA
cdr3_nt: TGTGCCAGCAGCCTCCGACAGGGCACTGAAGCTTTCTTT; cdr3_aa: CASSLRQGTEAFF; d_call: TRBD1; j_call: TRBJ1-1; v_call: TRBV12-3/TRBV12-4; clone_size: NA
cdr3_nt: TGTGCCAGCAGGACAGGGGGGACTAATGAAAAACTGTTTTTT; cdr3_aa: CASRTGGTNEKLFF; d_call: TRBD1; j_call: TRBJ1-4; v_call: TRBV6-5; clone_size: NA
cdr3_nt: TGTGCCAGCAGCCGAGAAAGTAGCGGGGTGGGGTTCTTC; cdr3_aa: CASSRESSGVGFF; d_call: TRBD2; j_call: TRBJ2-1; v_call: TRBV11-2; clone_size: NA
cdr3_nt: TGTGCCAGCAGTTCCCCTAGCGTAGATACGCAGTATTTT; cdr3_aa: CASSSPSVDTQYF; d_call: NA; j_call: TRBJ2-3; v_call: TRBV12-3/TRBV12-4; clone_size: NA
cdr3_nt: TGTGCCAGCAGTGAAAGCGGGACACCCTATAGCAATCAGCCCCAGCATTTT; cdr3_aa: CASSESGTPYSNQPQHF; d_call: NA; j_call: TRBJ1-5; v_call: TRBV2; clone_size: NA
cdr3_nt: TGTGCCAGCAGCGAACAGGGGGGGACAAGCACTGAAGCTTTCTTT; cdr3_aa: CASSEQGGTSTEAFF; d_call: TRBD1; j_call: TRBJ1-1; v_call: TRBV7-3; clone_size: NA
cdr3_nt: TGCGCCAGCAGCCAAACAGGGTTTGTATATAGCAATCAGCCCCAGCATTTT; cdr3_aa: CASSQTGFVYSNQPQHF; d_call: NA; j_call: TRBJ1-5; v_call: TRBV4-1; clone_size: NA
cdr3_nt: TGTGCCAGCAGTTTTCGAGGGGGCAATGGCTACACCTTC; cdr3_aa: CASSFRGGNGYTF; d_call: TRBD1; j_call: TRBJ1-2; v_call: TRBV6-2/TRBV6-3; clone_size: NA
cdr3_nt: TGCGCCAGCAGCCAAGAAAGGTGGGGGGACAATGAGCAGTTCTTC; cdr3_aa: CASSQERWGDNEQFF; d_call: NA; j_call: TRBJ2-1; v_call: TRBV4-1; clone_size: NA
cdr3_nt: TGTGCCAGTAGTATAGCTGGCGGGGCCTACAATGAGCAGTTCTTC; cdr3_aa: CASSIAGGAYNEQFF; d_call: NA; j_call: TRBJ2-1; v_call: TRBV19; clone_size: NA
cdr3_nt: TGTGCCAGTAGTAAAATAAGACTTGGCACCGCCTCTAACTATGGCTACACCTTC; cdr3_aa: CASSKIRLGTASNYGYTF; d_call: NA; j_call: TRBJ1-2; v_call: TRBV19; clone_size: NA
cdr3_nt: TGTGCCAGCAGCGGCGGGACAGGGGATGAAAAACTGTTTTTT; cdr3_aa: CASSGGTGDEKLFF; d_call: TRBD1; j_call: TRBJ1-4; v_call: TRBV5-5; clone_size: NA
cdr3_nt: TGTGCCAGCAGCCCGCCCCGGACAGGGCCCACAGATACGCAGTATTTT; cdr3_aa: CASSPPRTGPTDTQYF; d_call: TRBD1; j_call: TRBJ2-3; v_call: TRBV13; clone_size: few
cdr3_nt: TGTGCCAGCAGCAGAGGACAGGGGGCATCTCAGCCCCAGCATTTT; cdr3_aa: CASSRGQGASQPQHF; d_call: TRBD1; j_call: TRBJ1-5; v_call: TRBV6-5; clone_size: NA
cdr3_nt: TGTGCCAGCAGCTATACTAGCGGGGGGGCCGATGAGCAGTTCTTC; cdr3_aa: CASSYTSGGADEQFF; d_call: TRBD2; j_call: TRBJ2-1; v_call: TRBV7-6; clone_size: NA
cdr3_nt: TGTGCCAGTAGTATCTCCCGGCTAGCTGTGTCAGATACGCAGTATTTT; cdr3_aa: CASSISRLAVSDTQYF; d_call: NA; j_call: TRBJ2-3; v_call: TRBV19; clone_size: NA
cdr3_nt: TGTGCCAGCAGCCCCCAGGGTTTTGACTATGGCTACACCTTC; cdr3_aa: CASSPQGFDYGYTF; d_call: NA; j_call: TRBJ1-2; v_call: TRBV3-1/TRBV3-2; clone_size: NA
cdr3_nt: TGTGCCAGCAGCCGCCAGGGGGCGATCACTGAAGCTTTCTTT; cdr3_aa: CASSRQGAITEAFF; d_call: TRBD1; j_call: TRBJ1-1; v_call: TRBV5-5; clone_size: NA
cdr3_nt: TGCAGTGCTAGTGTAGGGGCCACGAACACCGGGGAGCTGTTTTTT; cdr3_aa: CSASVGATNTGELFF; d_call: NA; j_call: TRBJ2-2; v_call: TRBV20-1; clone_size: NA
cdr3_nt: TGTGCCAGCAGCTACCTCGGGGTAGGCGGGATCGGGGCCAACGTCCTGACTTTC; cdr3_aa: CASSYLGVGGIGANVLTF; d_call: NA; j_call: TRBJ2-6; v_call: TRBV7-9; clone_size: NA
cdr3_nt: TGTGCCAGCAGACCCGGGCTAGCGCGGGAGACCCAGTACTTC; cdr3_aa: CASRPGLARETQYF; d_call: NA; j_call: TRBJ2-5; v_call: TRBV2; clone_size: once